This T cell receptor beta chain was captured in a study of T cells after yellow fever vaccination. Generation of TCR cDNA used 5'RACE template switching (which added a universal primer site and UMIs). TCRdb recomputed calls from the 5' RACE reads with MiXCR, one row per CDR3 protein. The sample has 30,000 to 40,000 distinct CDR3 sequences, more than 6.5% seen once. This clonotype was picked up a small number of times. Germline-derived CDR1 and CDR2 are DFQATT and SNEGSKA (reference sequence). The CDR3 is made up of 13 amino acids. V was trimmed by 5 bases and J by 0 bases, leaving 8 bases between them.

The receptor comes from a man younger than 35 who received the YFV17D yellow fever vaccine. Sequences were derived from PBMCs, either bulk or a sorted T-cell subset (CD4+, CD8+, memory, or dextramer-sorted; not recorded which), sampled on the day of the first yellow fever vaccination. The chain combines TRBV20-1 with TRBJ1-5; unclear D gene. CDR3 region: CSAQAFSNQPQHF. In DNA form, the CDR3 reads TGCAGTGCTCAAGCCTTTAGCAATCAGCCCCAGCATTTT.